The 19 T cell receptor beta chains given below trace back to one sample, sequenced in a study of radiotherapy plus CTLA-4 blockade in lung cancer. Assay used: immunoSEQ multiplex PCR; TCRdb lists only in-frame clones, some missing. In the table there are under 95,000 clones, about 84% of which are singletons. Material: peripheral blood, obtained from a patient treated with radiotherapy plus ipilimumab. The source is a human donor with non-small cell lung cancer who had stable disease on radiotherapy plus ipilimumab.

This clone was seen a single time. V usage is TRBV10-3 and J usage is TRBJ1-2, with D possibly TRBD1 on 6 matching bases. The V and J ends lost 3 bases and 8 bases respectively, with 16 bases between them. Germline V CDR1 and CDR2: ENHRY, SYGVKD. The CDR3 is made up of 14 amino acids. CDR3 protein: CAISESGEIWGYTF. For the CDR3, the DNA is TGTGCCATCAGTGAATCAGGGGAAATTTGGGGCTACACCTTC.

The V call is TRBV6-1, the J call TRBJ1-2, with 9 positions matching TRBD1. The germline V gene has CDR1 MNHNS and CDR2 SASEGT. The V segment lost 4 bases and the J segment 4 bases; nucleotides outside the gene matches: 10. The CDR3 has 16 residues. The CDR3 DNA follows: TGTGCCAGCAGTGGGGGACAGGGCCCGCGGACCTATGGCTACACCTTC. Protein product: CASSGGQGPRTYGYTF.

The rearrangement links TRBV6-1 to TRBJ1-5, with TRBD1 matching 7 bases. The germline V gene has CDR1 MNHNS and CDR2 SASEGT. The CDR3 is made up of 14 amino acids. V shed 6 bases, J shed 6 bases, and the junction held 8 bases outside the gene matches. The CDR3 reads CASRLQGPGQPQHF. The CDR3 DNA sequence: TGTGCCAGCAGGTTACAGGGGCCCGGTCAGCCCCAGCATTTT.

The chain recombines TRBV18 with TRBJ2-1, with D hard to call. Per the germline V gene, CDR1 is KGHSH and CDR2 is LQKENI. V was clipped by 3 bases and J by 3 bases, with 12 bases between them. The CDR3 consists of 15 residues. The CDR3 nucleotides read TGTGCCAGCTCACCCTCTCTTGGAAACTACAATGAGCAGTTCTTC. Its translation: CASSPSLGNYNEQFF.

The gene calls are TRBV6-5 and TRBJ1-1, with 9 bases identical to TRBD1. There are 14 residues in the CDR3. Germline lookup yields CDR1 MNHEY and CDR2 SVGAGI. V was pared by 6 bases and J by 4 bases, with 6 bases of the junction left unmatched. The CDR3: CASRLQGAGTEAFF. The CDR3 DNA reads TGTGCCAGCAGGCTACAGGGGGCGGGCACTGAAGCTTTCTTT.

This chain uses TRBV27 with TRBJ2-6; D ambiguous. The CDR3 covers 17 residues. Germline lookup yields CDR1 MNHEY and CDR2 SMNVEV (reference sequence). Trimming took off 6 bases at V and 1 base at J, with 16 bases between the two ends. CDR3 sequence reads: CASRKGRLGSGANVLTF. CDR3 sequence (DNA): TGTGCCAGCAGAAAGGGAAGACTTGGTTCTGGGGCCAACGTCCTGACTTTC.

The rearrangement links TRBV5-1 to TRBJ2-6; D perhaps matches TRBD2 (6 bases). Per the germline V gene, CDR1 is SGHRS and CDR2 is YFSETQ. V was pared by 3 bases and J by 3 bases, with 13 bases between. CDR3 size: 16 residues. The CDR3 bases are TGCGCCAGCAGCTCTGGAGGAGGGGTTGGGGCCAACGTCCTGACTTTC. Translated, it gives CASSSGGGVGANVLTF.

The V gene is TRBV10-2, the J gene TRBJ1-2; 8 bases line up with TRBD1. Germline lookup yields CDR1 WSHSY and CDR2 SAAADI. CDR3 size: 13 residues. DNA for the CDR3: TGCGGGACCGGACAGGGCGGCATTGGCGGCTACACCTTC. Encoded protein: CGTGQGGIGGYTF.

The chain couples TRBV28 to TRBJ2-7, with D maybe TRBD2 (5 bases). Trimming removed 3 bases from V and 4 bases from J, with 16 bases in between. CDR3 length: 15 amino acids. The germline V gene has CDR1 MDHEN and CDR2 SYDVKM. DNA of the CDR3: TGTGCCAGCAGTTTGGGAGCAGCCCTTCCTTACGAGCAGTACTTC. It specifies CASSLGAALPYEQYF.

The chain links TRBV27 to TRBJ2-6; maybe TRBD2 (6 bases). V gave up 7 bases and J gave up 1 base, with 11 bases separating them. CDR1 is MNHEY and CDR2 is SMNVEV in the germline V gene (reference sequence). The CDR3 consists of 15 residues. Here the CDR3 DNA reads TGTGCCAGCACCCAGGCGGGGTCTGGGGCCAACGTCCTGACTTTC. Translating gives CASTQAGSGANVLTF.

There are a few counts of this clone. The chain couples TRBV30 to TRBJ2-5; 7 bases agree with TRBD2. The CDR3 is made up of 11 amino acids. The germline CDR1 and CDR2 sequences are GTSNPN and SVGIG (reference sequence). The V gene end was trimmed by 5 bases and the J gene end by 7 bases; junction bases not matched to a gene: 4. The DNA of the CDR3 is TGTGCCTGGGGGGGGGACGGGACCCAGTACTTC. This encodes CAWGGDGTQYF.

The genes are TRBV5-1 and TRBJ2-1; D ambiguous. Germline V gene data show CDR1 as SGHRS and CDR2 as YFSETQ. The V end lost 5 bases, the J end lost 8 bases, and 11 bases lay between the germline ends. The CDR3 has 12 residues. The CDR3 region is CASSQEGHEQFF. DNA of the CDR3: TGCGCCAGCAGTCAAGAAGGGCATGAGCAGTTCTTC.

The chain employs TRBV5-5 and TRBJ2-7, with TRBD2 matching 9 bases. V lost 2 bases and J lost 2; bases outside the gene matches: 2. The CDR3 is 14 residues long. In germline, CDR1 is SGHKS, CDR2 YYEKEE (reference sequence). This chain's CDR3 is CASSLVAGAYEQYF. The CDR3 DNA follows: TGTGCCAGCAGCTTAGTAGCGGGGGCCTACGAGCAGTACTTC.

The rearrangement joins TRBV18 to TRBJ1-5; D is undetermined. Germline assignment: CDR1 KGHSH and CDR2 LQKENI. With 3 bases removed from V and 3 bases from J, the gap between germline ends came to 12 bases. The CDR3 consists of 15 residues. The CDR3 sequence is CASSPTIHNNQPQHF. CDR3 nucleotide sequence: TGTGCCAGCTCACCTACCATTCACAACAATCAGCCCCAGCATTTT.

The rearrangement links TRBV2 to TRBJ1-1; 7 bases are a match to TRBD1. The V gene end was trimmed by 3 bases and the J gene end by 2 bases; junction bases not matched to a gene: 9. The CDR3 has 16 residues. CDR1 SNHLY and CDR2 FYNNEI come from the germline V gene. Here the CDR3 reads CASSELAGTANTEAFF. CDR3 bases: TGTGCCAGCAGTGAGTTGGCCGGGACAGCAAACACTGAAGCTTTCTTT.

This clone is a singleton in its sample. V and J are TRBV11-2 and TRBJ2-1, with D tentatively TRBD2 (5 bases). CDR1 and CDR2 from the germline V gene are SGHAT and FQNNGV. The CDR3 runs to 14 residues. Trimming removed 1 base at V and 6 bases at J, with 10 bases between. This CDR3 reads CASSLARTSNEQFF. CDR3 nucleotide sequence: TGTGCCAGCAGCTTAGCGCGGACTTCCAATGAGCAGTTCTTC. Drawing the rest from reference TRBV11-2 and TRBJ2-1, the complete variable domain is EAGVAQSPRYKIIEKRQSVAFWCNPISGHATLYWYQQILGQGPKLLIQFQNNGVVDDSQLPKDRFSAERLKGVDSTLKIQPAKLEDSAVYLCASSLARTSNEQFFGPGTRLTVL.

The gene calls are TRBV18 and TRBJ1-3; D may be TRBD1 (5 bases). Between the trimmed V and J ends, which lost 5 bases and 0 bases, there was a span of 11 bases. The CDR3 runs to 15 residues. Germline values: CDR1 KGHSH, CDR2 LQKENI. The CDR3 DNA is TGTGCCAGCTCAGTGGGACCGAGCTCTGGAAACACCATATATTTT. Translating gives CASSVGPSSGNTIYF.

This clone was seen once. The chain links TRBV11-2 to TRBJ1-1; D is perhaps TRBD1 (6 bases). Germline CDR1 SGHAT, CDR2 FQNNGV. V shed 5 bases and J shed 6 bases, with 19 bases lying between them. The CDR3 length is 15 residues. CDR3 in DNA: TGTGCCAGCAGCGCAACTACAGGGAGCATCTCTGAAGCTTTCTTT. Residues: CASSATTGSISEAFF.

V is TRBV19 and J is TRBJ2-7; no reliable D call. CDR1 is LNHDA and CDR2 is SQIVND in the germline V gene (reference sequence). This CDR3 region has 13 residues. V gave up 5 bases and J gave up 2 bases, with 10 bases separating them. As DNA, the CDR3 is TGTGCCAGTAGTGCCCAAGGCCCCTACGAGCAGTACTTC. Protein: CASSAQGPYEQYF.